The 9 T cell receptor beta chains reported below all come from one sample, sequenced in a study of CD8 T cells in Susac syndrome. A quantity of about 0.5 to 1 ug RNA underwent reverse transcription using random hexamers. TCRdb re-derived calls from the immunoSEQ multiplex PCR reads in MiXCR, one entry per CDR3 protein. The table has some 400,000 distinct CDR3 sequences, approximately 89% seen once; the top ten hold roughly 0.11%. The sequenced sample consisted of CD8+ T cells from PBMCs. These receptors were taken from a human donor with multiple sclerosis.

The rearrangement uses TRBV10-2 and TRBJ1-1; D gene uncertain. Germline V gene sequence: CDR1 WSHSY, CDR2 SAAADI. This CDR3 contains 13 residues. The germline V and J ends were trimmed by 2 bases and 3 bases, with 7 bases remaining between them. The CDR3 protein is CASSEIRYTEAFF. The CDR3 DNA follows: TGCGCCAGCAGTGAGATCCGGTACACTGAAGCTTTCTTT.

J is TRBJ2-2 and V is TRBV27; no clear D. The CDR3 contains 13 residues. Trimming removed 6 bases from V and 4 bases from J, with 9 bases in between. CDR1 MNHEY and CDR2 SMNVEV come from the germline V gene (reference sequence). Here the CDR3 reads CASSPFSTGELFF. The CDR3 DNA reads as TGTGCCAGCAGCCCGTTTTCCACCGGGGAGCTGTTTTTT.

This rearrangement joins TRBV7-9 to TRBJ2-1; 11 bases are a match to TRBD2. CDR3 length: 17 residues. In germline, CDR1 is SEHNR, CDR2 FQNEAQ (reference sequence). Unmatched junction bases numbered 8, after V lost 1 base and J lost 6 bases. CDR3 in DNA: TGTGCCAGCAGCTTAGATAGGGGACTAGCGGAAAGCAATGAGCAGTTCTTC. This translates into CASSLDRGLAESNEQFF.

V gene TRBV30 combines with J gene TRBJ1-1, with TRBD1 identical over 8 bases. With V trimmed by 2 bases and J by 7 bases, 9 bases remained unmatched. The CDR3 extends over 14 amino acids. Germline CDR1 GTSNPN, CDR2 SVGIG (reference sequence). The CDR3 sequence: CAWSSTGGQDEAFF. CDR3 nucleotide sequence: TGTGCCTGGAGTTCCACAGGGGGACAAGATGAAGCTTTCTTT.

CDR3 region: CASRDPRVRSYNEQFF. For the CDR3, the DNA is TGTGCCAGCAGGGACCCCAGGGTACGATCCTACAATGAGCAGTTCTTC. The rearrangement links TRBV7-9 to TRBJ2-1; D perhaps matches TRBD1 (5 bases). This CDR3 spans 16 amino acids. Trimming shortened V by 6 bases and J by 1 base, and 16 bases separated the two germline ends. Germline assignment: CDR1 SEHNR and CDR2 FQNEAQ (reference sequence).

V is TRBV30 and J is TRBJ2-3; D is ambiguous. V was trimmed by 5 bases and J by 5 bases, leaving 17 bases between them. The length of the CDR3 is 14 residues. CDR1 GTSNPN and CDR2 SVGIG come from the germline V gene (reference sequence). The CDR3 DNA follows: TGTGCCTGGGCTTTACCGTCCCCGGGAGATACGCAGTATTTT. It codes for CAWALPSPGDTQYF.

The chain combines TRBV24-1 with TRBJ2-7, with D maybe TRBD1 (6 bases). The germline V gene encodes CDR1 KGHDR and CDR2 SFDVKD. Trimming removed 4 bases from V and 0 bases from J, with 15 bases in between. The CDR3 loop spans 16 amino acids. CDR3 amino acids: CATSDRPGTNSYEQYF. CDR3 nucleotides: TGTGCCACCAGTGACCGACCCGGGACAAACTCCTACGAGCAGTACTTC.

CDR3 loop: CASSLLARDPETDTQYF. In DNA, the CDR3 is TGTGCCAGCAGTTTATTGGCCCGGGACCCAGAGACAGATACGCAGTATTTT. The rearrangement uses TRBV28 and TRBJ2-3; either TRBD1 or TRBD2 may fit D (5 bases each). Germline loops: CDR1 MDHEN, CDR2 SYDVKM. The ends were cut back, 1 base at V and 3 bases at J, with 17 bases in the middle. The CDR3 consists of 17 residues.

The rearrangement joins TRBV6-1 to TRBJ2-7; the match to TRBD2 covers 8 bases. This CDR3 comprises 13 residues. The junction had 6 bases not matched to a gene; V was cut back by 6 bases and J by 5 bases. The germline V gene encodes CDR1 MNHNS and CDR2 SASEGT. CDR3 protein: CASRDSGNDEQYF. CDR3 nucleotides: TGTGCCAGCAGGGATAGCGGGAACGACGAGCAGTACTTC.